This T cell receptor beta chain was observed in a study of blood T cell dynamics during melanoma immunotherapy. Study information: Metastatic melanoma patients received first-line pembrolizumab or nivolumab plus ipilimumab. Broader study findings: It remained unknown if the driving T cell clones were melanoma-specific.

About this clone: Antigen specificity is unknown.

Assay used: immunoSEQ multiplex PCR; TCRdb lists only in-frame clones, some missing. The repertoire consists of 15,000 to 20,000 clones, with roughly 83% occurring once and the leading ten covering 6.5% to 8%. Documented time point: pre-treatment baseline. Patients with prior systemic cancer treatment, concomitant immunosuppressants, or other active malignancies were excluded. The source of this sequence is a human donor with melanoma. Sequencing was performed on blood, taken from a patient treated with checkpoint blockade.

The CDR3: CASSEMPSSAHF. The CDR3 region has the DNA TGTGCCAGCAGTGAAATGCCCTCATCGGCGCATTTT. The genes are TRBV2 and TRBJ1-5; D call uncertain. From germline, CDR1 is SNHLY and CDR2 FYNNEI. The ends were cut back, 2 bases at V and 15 bases at J, with 14 bases in the middle. This CDR3 is 12 amino acids long.